The clone carrying this T cell receptor beta chain occurred a few times. Its antigen is currently unknown. The data originate from a study of T cells in localized non-small cell lung cancer. Method: immunoSEQ multiplex PCR; TCRdb's copy keeps in-frame clones and lacks some. In the table there are under 3,000 clones, roughly 30% of which are singletons. From germline, CDR1 is GTSNPN and CDR2 SVGIG (reference sequence). The CDR3 runs to 17 residues. V dropped 0 bases and J dropped 9 bases, with 21 bases sitting between them. Findings and caveats of the study: A denser population of T cells in blood accompanied longer overall survival. Uninvolved adjacent lung had more T cell clonality than any other tissue, topping tumor. When the top 100 tumor clones were examined, a median approximately 60 of them also appeared in the adjacent lung, which was paired and uninvolved.

The chain links TRBV30 to TRBJ1-6; D perhaps matches TRBD1 (6 bases). The receptor's source is a female donor over 55 with stage II lung adenocarcinoma. This specimen consisted of lung tumor tissue, obtained before any cancer treatment. DNA for the CDR3: TGTGCCTGGAGTGTATGGGAGGGCGTGGGGGCGCGTTCACCCCTCCACTTT. It encodes CAWSVWEGVGARSPLHF. The entire variable domain, with the rest obtained from reference TRBV30 and TRBJ1-6, is as follows: SQTIHQWPATLVQPVGSPLSLECTVEGTSNPNLYWYRQAAGRGLQLLFYSVGIGQISSEVPQNLSASRPQDRQFILSSKKLLLSDSGFYLCAWSVWEGVGARSPLHFGNGTRLTVT.